This entry is about one T cell receptor (beta chain). The sample originates from a study of glioma-infiltrating T cells after dendritic cell vaccination. Using immunoSEQ multiplex PCR, the repertoire was profiled, and TCRdb retains in-frame clones only, with some absent. The data contain tens of thousands of clones, around four fifths of them singletons. The CDR3 length is 14 residues. Germline loops: CDR1 LGHNA, CDR2 YNFKEQ. V gave up 5 bases and J gave up 5 bases; unmatched junction bases: 3. This chain links TRBV4-2 with TRBJ1-6; 7 bases match TRBD1. The sequence came from a human donor with glioblastoma. The sequences come from blood, collected before dendritic cell vaccination. The CDR3 sequence is CASSSTGNNSPLHF. The CDR3 coding sequence is TGTGCCAGCAGCTCGACAGGGAATAATTCACCCCTCCACTTT.